The clone carrying this TCR beta chain is termed medium-sized. The CDR3 contains 16 residues. CDR1 is MNHEY and CDR2 is SVGAGI in the germline V gene. The V end was cut by 1 base, the J end by 0 bases, with 10 bases between. This sample was included in a study of prognosis after radiotherapy for stage I lung cancer. The authors amplified TCR beta CDR3 from genomic DNA using two-round multiplex PCR. The first round of PCR was done with primers that matched each TRBV and TRBJ gene. TCRdb reprocessed the multiplex PCR reads with MiXCR, giving one entry per CDR3 protein. The sample has some 13,000 distinct CDR3 sequences, about 46% seen once.

V and J are TRBV6-5 and TRBJ1-3; D is undetermined. The sample in question was PBMCs, obtained before or after stereotactic body radiation therapy (not recorded which). The clonotype comes from a donor at least 50 years old with non-small cell lung cancer. This CDR3 reads CASSYFLGNSGNTIYF. The CDR3 nucleotides are TGTGCCAGCAGTTACTTTCTCGGAAACTCTGGAAACACCATATATTTT.